Listed below are T cell receptor beta chains from one sample, sequenced in a study of cytomegalovirus exposure and HLA in healthy donors. Some clones are missing from TCRdb's copy, which holds only in-frame ones; the method was immunoSEQ multiplex PCR. In the table there are some 170,000 clones, about 89% of which are singletons. The sequencing sample was made of PBMCs. The receptors originated from a man aged 25 to 40 in good health and CMV-seropositive. CDR3s include the opening cysteine and the closing phenylalanine or tryptophan. The order of the fields is clone size, J gene, D gene, V gene, CDR3 protein, CDR3 DNA. A D gene is named only where the DNA matches it firmly. Size values are once, few and many counts, or a class for expanded clones, and some rows have none.

size: -
J: TRBJ2-3
D: TRBD2
V: TRBV9
CDR3: CASSTGLAGGQTDTQYF
DNA: TGTGCCAGCAGCACGGGACTAGCGGGGGGGCAAACAGATACGCAGTATTTT

size: -
J: TRBJ1-1
D: -
V: TRBV12-5
CDR3: CASGLVRNLNAGDANTEAFF
DNA: TGTGCTAGTGGTTTGGTACGGAACCTGAACGCAGGGGACGCGAACACTGAAGCTTTCTTT

size: -
J: TRBJ2-7
D: -
V: TRBV11-2
CDR3: CASSLGTAYEQYF
DNA: TGTGCCAGCAGCTTAGGGACAGCCTACGAGCAGTACTTC

size: -
J: TRBJ2-3
D: -
V: TRBV6-1
CDR3: CASSGGGALNTQYF
DNA: TGTGCCAGCAGTGGTGGAGGGGCGCTAAATACGCAGTATTTT

size: -
J: TRBJ2-3
D: -
V: TRBV27
CDR3: CASRGTSTDTQYF
DNA: TGTGCCAGCAGGGGCACTAGCACAGATACGCAGTATTTT

size: -
J: TRBJ2-1
D: -
V: TRBV11-3
CDR3: CASRMKGVNEQFF
DNA: TGTGCCAGCAGGATGAAGGGGGTCAATGAGCAGTTCTTC

size: -
J: TRBJ2-5
D: -
V: TRBV25-1
CDR3: CASSEYREQETQYF
DNA: TGTGCCAGCAGTGAATATCGAGAGCAAGAGACCCAGTACTTC

size: -
J: TRBJ1-5
D: -
V: TRBV28
CDR3: CASSLSWNQPQHF
DNA: TGTGCCAGCAGTTTGTCTTGGAATCAGCCCCAGCATTTT

size: -
J: TRBJ2-5
D: TRBD2
V: TRBV29-1
CDR3: CSVDGTSGRVSGETQYF
DNA: TGCAGCGTTGACGGGACTAGCGGGAGGGTATCCGGAGAGACCCAGTACTTC

size: -
J: TRBJ1-1
D: TRBD1
V: TRBV7-9
CDR3: CASSAGTGSIEAFF
DNA: TGTGCCAGCAGCGCCGGGACAGGGTCAATTGAAGCTTTCTTT

size: -
J: TRBJ2-1
D: -
V: TRBV6-1
CDR3: CASSVEQSSYNEQFF
DNA: TGTGCCAGCAGTGTCGAACAAAGCTCCTACAATGAGCAGTTCTTC

size: -
J: TRBJ1-4
D: -
V: TRBV4-3
CDR3: CASSQAVARNEKLFF
DNA: TGCGCCAGCAGCCAAGCGGTGGCGCGGAATGAAAAACTGTTTTTT

size: -
J: TRBJ1-4
D: -
V: TRBV7-6
CDR3: CASSNSLGGAEKLFF
DNA: TGTGCCAGCAGCAACTCCTTAGGGGGGGCTGAAAAACTGTTTTTT

size: few
J: TRBJ1-5
D: -
V: TRBV28
CDR3: CASSLLRESNQPQHF
DNA: TGTGCCAGCAGTTTATTAAGGGAAAGCAATCAGCCCCAGCATTTT

size: -
J: TRBJ2-3
D: -
V: TRBV9
CDR3: CASSTHQQVGGDVTQYF
DNA: TGTGCCAGCAGCACTCATCAACAGGTTGGTGGCGATGTTACGCAGTATTTT

size: -
J: TRBJ1-2
D: -
V: TRBV7-6
CDR3: CASSLHGRQDGYTF
DNA: TGTGCCAGCAGCTTACACGGGCGCCAGGACGGCTACACCTTC

size: -
J: TRBJ2-7
D: -
V: TRBV7-9
CDR3: CASSLATGPSYEQYF
DNA: TGTGCCAGCAGCTTAGCAACGGGGCCCTCCTACGAGCAGTACTTC

size: few
J: TRBJ2-7
D: -
V: TRBV12-5
CDR3: CASGLGPSEPQF
DNA: TGTGCTAGTGGTTTGGGCCCGTCTGAGCCGCAGTTC

size: -
J: TRBJ2-1
D: TRBD1
V: TRBV30
CDR3: CAWAPGQVPYNEQFF
DNA: TGTGCCTGGGCCCCCGGACAGGTGCCCTACAATGAGCAGTTCTTC

size: -
J: TRBJ2-1
D: -
V: TRBV6-1
CDR3: CASSEGGQFF
DNA: TGTGCCAGCAGTGAGGGAGGGCAGTTCTTC

size: few
J: TRBJ1-1
D: TRBD1
V: TRBV5-6
CDR3: CASSVGTGEAFF
DNA: TGTGCCAGCAGCGTTGGGACAGGAGAAGCTTTCTTT

size: -
J: TRBJ2-7
D: TRBD1
V: TRBV19
CDR3: CASSSRQGYEQYF
DNA: TGTGCCAGTAGTAGCAGACAGGGCTACGAGCAGTACTTC

size: -
J: TRBJ2-1
D: TRBD2
V: TRBV7-9
CDR3: CASSLGLAGTEQFF
DNA: TGTGCCAGCAGCTTGGGACTAGCGGGAACTGAGCAGTTCTTC

size: -
J: TRBJ1-5
D: -
V: TRBV19
CDR3: CASSRAVNQPQHF
DNA: TGTGCCAGTAGTAGGGCAGTCAATCAGCCCCAGCATTTT

size: -
J: TRBJ1-5
D: TRBD1
V: TRBV27
CDR3: CASSLWQGANQPQHF
DNA: TGTGCCAGCAGTTTGTGGCAGGGGGCCAATCAGCCCCAGCATTTT

size: -
J: TRBJ1-5
D: TRBD1
V: TRBV6-6
CDR3: CASSQGVGQPQHF
DNA: TGTGCCAGCAGCCAGGGGGTGGGTCAGCCCCAGCATTTT

size: -
J: TRBJ2-3
D: -
V: TRBV7-3
CDR3: CASSFGGASTDTQYF
DNA: TGTGCCAGCAGCTTCGGCGGGGCTAGCACAGATACGCAGTATTTT

size: -
J: TRBJ1-2
D: TRBD1
V: TRBV7-6
CDR3: CASSPDRFNYGYTF
DNA: TGTGCCAGCAGCCCGGACAGGTTCAACTATGGCTACACCTTC

size: -
J: TRBJ1-4
D: TRBD1
V: TRBV28
CDR3: CASSNYGDRGKLFF
DNA: TGTGCCAGCAGTAACTACGGGGACAGGGGAAAACTGTTTTTT

size: -
J: TRBJ2-7
D: -
V: TRBV15
CDR3: CATSRDSWGAGEQYF
DNA: TGTGCCACCAGCAGAGATAGTTGGGGGGCGGGAGAGCAGTACTTC

size: -
J: TRBJ2-7
D: -
V: TRBV5-1
CDR3: CASSLRDPGFYEQYF
DNA: TGCGCCAGCAGCTTACGGGACCCGGGGTTCTACGAGCAGTACTTC

size: once
J: TRBJ2-1
D: -
V: TRBV10-3
CDR3: CAISVPGYNEQFF
DNA: TGTGCCATCAGTGTACCGGGGTACAATGAGCAGTTCTTC

size: -
J: TRBJ1-3
D: -
V: TRBV5-1
CDR3: CASSLGGTSFDSGNTIYF
DNA: TGCGCCAGCAGCTTGGGGGGGACATCCTTTGACTCTGGAAACACCATATATTTT

size: -
J: TRBJ2-1
D: -
V: TRBV6-1
CDR3: CASSEDLKSSYNEQFF
DNA: TGTGCCAGCAGTGAAGACCTCAAGAGCTCCTACAATGAGCAGTTCTTC

size: -
J: TRBJ1-4
D: -
V: TRBV6-5
CDR3: CASSHGGPLIEKLFF
DNA: TGTGCCAGCAGTCACGGGGGACCCCTAATTGAAAAACTGTTTTTT

size: -
J: TRBJ1-2
D: -
V: TRBV11-3
CDR3: CASSSPGKGYGYTF
DNA: TGTGCCAGCAGCTCCCCGGGGAAGGGCTATGGCTACACCTTC

size: -
J: TRBJ1-1
D: TRBD1
V: TRBV30
CDR3: CAWRPGQRPEAFF
DNA: TGTGCCTGGAGACCGGGACAGCGGCCAGAAGCTTTCTTT

size: once
J: TRBJ2-2
D: -
V: TRBV29-1
CDR3: CSVSREANTGELFF
DNA: TGCAGCGTTTCCAGGGAGGCGAACACCGGGGAGCTGTTTTTT

size: -
J: TRBJ1-2
D: -
V: TRBV5-6
CDR3: CASSLGGYNGYTF
DNA: TGTGCCAGCAGCTTGGGGGGGTATAATGGCTACACCTTC

size: -
J: TRBJ2-7
D: TRBD2
V: TRBV28
CDR3: CASSRTSGRAYEQYF
DNA: TGTGCCAGCAGTCGGACTAGCGGGAGGGCCTACGAGCAGTACTTC